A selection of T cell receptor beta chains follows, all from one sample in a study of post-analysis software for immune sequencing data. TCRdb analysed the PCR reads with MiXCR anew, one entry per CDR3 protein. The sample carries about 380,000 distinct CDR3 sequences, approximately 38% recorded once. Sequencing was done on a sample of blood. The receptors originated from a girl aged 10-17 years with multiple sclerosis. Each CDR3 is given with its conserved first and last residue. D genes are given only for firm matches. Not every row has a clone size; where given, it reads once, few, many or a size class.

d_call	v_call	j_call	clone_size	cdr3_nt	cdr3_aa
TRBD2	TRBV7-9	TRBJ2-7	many	TGTGCCAGCAGCCCGCCAACTAGCGGGGCCTACGAGCAGTACTTC	CASSPPTSGAYEQYF
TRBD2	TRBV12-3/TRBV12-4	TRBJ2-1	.	TGTGCCAGCAGTCTCCCAGCGGGGTACAATGAGCAGTTCTTC	CASSLPAGYNEQFF
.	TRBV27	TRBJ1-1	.	TGTGCCAGCAGTTTCAGAGCCCTAATGAACACTGAAGCTTTCTTT	CASSFRALMNTEAFF
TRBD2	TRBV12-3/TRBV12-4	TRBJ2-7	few	TGTGCCAGCAGTCTAGACCTCTTCATGGCGGGGGAGTACGAGCAGTACTTC	CASSLDLFMAGEYEQYF
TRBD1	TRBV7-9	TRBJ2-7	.	TGTGCCAGCAGCCCACCAGGGACAGTAGCCTACGAGCAGTACTTC	CASSPPGTVAYEQYF
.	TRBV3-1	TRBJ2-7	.	TGTGCCAGCAGCCTTCGGACCTACCGCTACGAGCAGTACTTC	CASSLRTYRYEQYF
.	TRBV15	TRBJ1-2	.	TGTGCCACCAGCAGGAGGGCCCCGACAGGCCCCCGGGGCTACACCTTC	CATSRRAPTGPRGYTF
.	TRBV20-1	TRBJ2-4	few	TGCAGTGCTAGAGAGTTCTTAATAGAAAACATTCAGTACTTC	CSAREFLIENIQYF
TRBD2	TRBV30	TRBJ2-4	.	TGTGCCTGGAGCCGTTCCGGGGGGCAGTACTTC	CAWSRSGGQYF
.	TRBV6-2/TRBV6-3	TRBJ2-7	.	TGTGCCAGCAGTTACAATATGGACAGAGGGGAATCCTACGAGCAGTACTTC	CASSYNMDRGESYEQYF
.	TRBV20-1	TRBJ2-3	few	TGCGGTGGCGTAGGGAGGGATACGCAGTATTTT	CGGVGRDTQYF
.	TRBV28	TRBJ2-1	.	TGTGCCACCAACGACTACAATGAGCAGTTCTTC	CATNDYNEQFF
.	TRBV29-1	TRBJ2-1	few	TGCAGCGTTGATCGAGGGTTGCGTGAGCAGTTCTTC	CSVDRGLREQFF
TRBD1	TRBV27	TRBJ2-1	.	TGTGCCAGCAGTTTCGGGACAGGGGGTGAGCAGTTCTTC	CASSFGTGGEQFF
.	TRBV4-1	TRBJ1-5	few	TGCGCCAGCAGCCCTGGAACGGCTAGCAATCAGCCCCAGCATTTT	CASSPGTASNQPQHF
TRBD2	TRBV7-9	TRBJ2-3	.	TGTGCCAGCAGCTCACTAGCGGGGGTGACAGATACGCAGTATTTT	CASSSLAGVTDTQYF
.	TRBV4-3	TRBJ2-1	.	TGCGCCAGCAGCCAAGATAACGTCGGCAGGGGCTCCTACAATGAGCAGTTCTTC	CASSQDNVGRGSYNEQFF
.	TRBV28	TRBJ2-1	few	TGTGCCAGCAGTTTTGGGGGCCCCGGTGAGCAGTTCTTC	CASSFGGPGEQFF
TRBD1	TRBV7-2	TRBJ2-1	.	TGTGCCAGCAGCCCCGGGACAGGGAACCGAAATGAGCAGTTCTTC	CASSPGTGNRNEQFF
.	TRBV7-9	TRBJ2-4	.	TGTGCCAGCAGCCCTCGGGAGCTAAACATTCAGTACTTC	CASSPRELNIQYF
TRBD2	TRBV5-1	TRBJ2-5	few	TGCGCCAGCAGCTTCCAGCGGGGGAGGAGGAAAGAGACCCAGTACTTC	CASSFQRGRRKETQYF
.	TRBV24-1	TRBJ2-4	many	TGTGCCACCAGTGTCATACAGGGCCCCAAAAACATTCAGTACTTC	CATSVIQGPKNIQYF
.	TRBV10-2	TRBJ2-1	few	TGCGCCAGCAGCCCCGATAAGCTCTCCTACAATGAGCAGTTCTTC	CASSPDKLSYNEQFF
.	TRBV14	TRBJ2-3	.	TGTGCCAGCAGGGACATGGGCGGCGCAACAGATACGCAGTATTTT	CASRDMGGATDTQYF
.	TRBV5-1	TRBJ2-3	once	TGCGCCAGCATAGGGGGGTATAGCACAGATACGCAGTATTTT	CASIGGYSTDTQYF
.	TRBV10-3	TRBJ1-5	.	TGTGCCATCGGGCAGGTAGGCAATCAGCCCCAGCATTTT	CAIGQVGNQPQHF
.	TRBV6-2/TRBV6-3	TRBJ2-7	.	TGTGCCAGCAGTTACTCCCACCCAGGGGCTAGCGGACCCTACGAGCAGTACTTC	CASSYSHPGASGPYEQYF
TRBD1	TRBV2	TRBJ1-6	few	TGTGCCAGCAGAGGACAGGGGGCTTATTCACCCCTCCACTTT	CASRGQGAYSPLHF
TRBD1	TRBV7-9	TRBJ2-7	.	TGTGCCAGCAGACAGGGGGCCTACGAGCAGTACTTC	CASRQGAYEQYF
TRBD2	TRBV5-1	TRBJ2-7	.	TGCGCCAGCAGCTTGGCCCCGGGGGGGCAATACGAGCAGTACTTC	CASSLAPGGQYEQYF
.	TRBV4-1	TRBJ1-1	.	TGCGCCAGCAGCCGGTCACTACGGGACATAAGGTCGAACACTGAAGCTTTCTTT	CASSRSLRDIRSNTEAFF
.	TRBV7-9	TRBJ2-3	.	TGTGCCAGCAGCTTAGTGACATCCTACACAGATACGCAGTATTTT	CASSLVTSYTDTQYF
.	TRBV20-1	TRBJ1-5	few	TGCAGTGCTAGAGGGGGCCCCTCGGGGCCCCAGCATTTT	CSARGGPSGPQHF
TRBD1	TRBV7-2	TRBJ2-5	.	TGTGCCAGCAGCTTAGGGGGCGCGACAGGGGGTCGCTCCTACGGGCAGTACTTC	CASSLGGATGGRSYGQYF
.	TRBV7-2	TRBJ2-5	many	TGTGCCAGCAGCTATGGACCGATGAGGGAGACCCAGTACTTC	CASSYGPMRETQYF
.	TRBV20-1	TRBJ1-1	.	TGCAGTGCTAGAGAAACAGGGTGGAGCTTTGTAGCTTTCTTT	CSARETGWSFVAFF
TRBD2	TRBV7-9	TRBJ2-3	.	TGTGCCAGCAGCCCCCGACGACTAGCGGGGGGAGTGCGTACAGATACGCAGTATTTT	CASSPRRLAGGVRTDTQYF
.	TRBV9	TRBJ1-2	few	TGTGCCAGCAGGGGGGGGACCTATGGCTACACCTTC	CASRGGTYGYTF
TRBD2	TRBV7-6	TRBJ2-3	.	TGTGCCAGCAGCCAAACCCGGCTAGCGGGGGGCACAGATACGCAGTATTTT	CASSQTRLAGGTDTQYF
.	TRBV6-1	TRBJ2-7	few	TGTGCCAGCAGTGAACAGCCGAAGTCGTACGAGCAGTACTTC	CASSEQPKSYEQYF
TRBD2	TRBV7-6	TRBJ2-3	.	TGTGCCAGCAGCTTAGATACTAGCGGGGGGAGCACAGATACGCAGTATTTT	CASSLDTSGGSTDTQYF
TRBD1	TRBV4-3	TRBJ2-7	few	TGCGCCAGCAGCCCTGGGACAGGGGAGAGCTACGAGCAGTACTTC	CASSPGTGESYEQYF
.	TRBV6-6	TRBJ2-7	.	TGTGCCAGCTCGGGACCGAGAAGCTCCTACGAGCAGTACTTC	CASSGPRSSYEQYF
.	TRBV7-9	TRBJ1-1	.	TGTGCCAGCAGCCCCAGGACAGTGAACACTGAAGCTTTCTTT	CASSPRTVNTEAFF
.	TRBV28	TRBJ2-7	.	TGTGCCAGCAGTGGGGGGCCGTCCTACGAGCAGTACTTC	CASSGGPSYEQYF